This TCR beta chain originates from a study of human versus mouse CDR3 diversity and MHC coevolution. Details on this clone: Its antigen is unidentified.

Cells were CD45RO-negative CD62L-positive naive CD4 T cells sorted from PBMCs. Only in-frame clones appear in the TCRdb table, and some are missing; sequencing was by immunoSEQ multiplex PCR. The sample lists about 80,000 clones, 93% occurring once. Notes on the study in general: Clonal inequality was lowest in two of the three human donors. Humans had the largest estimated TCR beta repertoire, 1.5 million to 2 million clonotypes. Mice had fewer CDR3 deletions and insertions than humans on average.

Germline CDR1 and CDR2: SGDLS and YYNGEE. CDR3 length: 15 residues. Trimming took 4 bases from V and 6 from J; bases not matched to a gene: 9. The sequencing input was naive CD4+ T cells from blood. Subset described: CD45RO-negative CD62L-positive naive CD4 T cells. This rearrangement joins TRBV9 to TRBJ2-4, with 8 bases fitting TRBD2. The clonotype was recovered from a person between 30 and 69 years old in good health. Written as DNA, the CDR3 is TGTGCCAGCAGCCCCGGGACTAGGGTTTTAAACATTCAGTACTTC. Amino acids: CASSPGTRVLNIQYF.